Sequencing of this TCR beta chain was carried out in a study of blood T cell repertoires in COVID-19. TCRdb's table, derived via immunoSEQ multiplex PCR, lists solely in-frame clones and lacks some. Of around 160,000 clones in the sample, roughly nine tenths were seen once. Those enrolled in Seattle joined during active infection and were followed longitudinally afterward. This clone was seen more than once but under ten times. CDR1 and CDR2 (germline): SEHNR, FQNEAQ (reference sequence). The CDR3 loop spans 12 amino acids. The V end lost 5 bases, the J end lost 3 bases, and 8 bases lay between the germline ends.

The J gene is TRBJ2-7, the V gene TRBV7-9; D perhaps matches TRBD1 (5 bases). The sequencing sample was made of peripheral blood. The origin of this receptor is a man between 18 and 29 years old with COVID-19, enrolled during active disease. CDR3 sequence reads: CASSPGIYEQYF. CDR3 DNA sequence: TGTGCCAGCAGCCCAGGGATCTACGAGCAGTACTTC. The full variable domain, completed using reference TRBV7-9 and TRBJ2-7, is DTGVSQNPRHKITKRGQNVTFRCDPISEHNRLYWYRQTLGQGPEFLTYFQNEAQLEKSRLLSDRFSAERPKGSFSTLEIQRTEQGDSAMYLCASSPGIYEQYFGPGTRLTVT.